A selection of T cell receptor beta chains follows, all from one sample in a study of CD8 T cells in Susac syndrome. Each CDR3 protein gets one entry after TCRdb re-called the immunoSEQ multiplex PCR reads with MiXCR. The sample shows fewer than 200,000 distinct CDR3 sequences, around 96% of them seen only once. Sequenced input: CD4+ T cells from PBMCs. These receptors were obtained from a human donor in good health. The CDR3 runs from the conserved cysteine through the conserved F or W. Fields, in order: J gene, clone size, D gene, V gene, CDR3 protein, CDR3 DNA. The D gene is left open where the match is weak. Clone size is not always given. Where it is, it says once, few, many or a class for expanded clones.

>TRBJ2-1|once|-|TRBV20-1
CSARVINEQFF
TGCAGTGCTAGAGTGATAAATGAGCAGTTCTTC
>TRBJ1-4|-|-|TRBV2
CASRQHNEKLFF
TGTGCCAGCAGACAGCATAATGAAAAACTGTTTTTT
>TRBJ2-2|-|TRBD1|TRBV7-2
CASSRTGLNTGELFF
TGTGCCAGCAGCCGGACAGGGCTGAACACCGGGGAGCTGTTTTTT
>TRBJ2-1|-|-|TRBV25-1
CASSEWGHNEQFF
TGTGCCAGCAGTGAATGGGGCCACAATGAGCAGTTCTTC
>TRBJ2-7|-|-|TRBV28
CASSPPRDQPQYF
TGTGCCAGCAGTCCCCCCCGGGACCAGCCGCAGTACTTC
>TRBJ2-2|-|-|TRBV6-2/TRBV6-3
CASSVLQTAGELFF
TGTGCCAGCAGTGTACTGCAGACGGCCGGGGAGCTGTTTTTT
>TRBJ2-3|-|-|TRBV19
CATRARVADTQYF
TGTGCCACTAGGGCTAGGGTCGCGGATACGCAGTATTTT
>TRBJ1-2|-|-|TRBV30
CAWSTGVANYGYTF
TGTGCCTGGAGTACGGGGGTAGCTAACTATGGCTACACCTTC
>TRBJ2-1|-|-|TRBV20-1
CSATEKRINEQFF
TGCAGTGCTACCGAAAAGCGGATAAATGAGCAGTTCTTC
>TRBJ1-1|-|-|TRBV25-1
CASSALRAGAAEAFF
TGTGCCAGCAGTGCCCTAAGGGCGGGGGCCGCTGAAGCTTTCTTT
>TRBJ2-2|-|TRBD2|TRBV29-1
CSVARGRNTGELFF
TGCAGCGTTGCGCGGGGGAGAAACACCGGGGAGCTGTTTTTT
>TRBJ1-1|-|-|TRBV19
CASSRITNTEAFF
TGTGCCAGTAGTCGTATCACGAACACTGAAGCTTTCTTT
>TRBJ2-3|-|-|TRBV7-9
CASTHSGDTQYF
TGTGCCAGCACCCATAGCGGAGATACGCAGTATTTT
>TRBJ2-3|-|-|TRBV7-3
CASSLSLGGTQYF
TGTGCCAGCAGCTTAAGTTTGGGGGGTACGCAGTATTTT
>TRBJ2-1|once|-|TRBV20-1
CSGGAPRENEQFF
TGCAGTGGCGGGGCTCCCCGGGAGAATGAGCAGTTCTTC
>TRBJ2-7|-|-|TRBV28
CASKGFNEQYF
TGTGCCAGCAAGGGGTTTAACGAGCAGTACTTC
>TRBJ2-5|-|-|TRBV20-1
CSAREGYQETQYF
TGCAGTGCTAGAGAGGGGTATCAAGAGACCCAGTACTTC
>TRBJ2-3|-|-|TRBV20-1
CSARGGGIDTQYF
TGCAGTGCTAGAGGTGGGGGAATAGATACGCAGTATTTT
>TRBJ2-1|-|TRBD2|TRBV5-1
CASSLGLAGSVEFF
TGCGCCAGCAGCTTGGGCTTAGCGGGAAGTGTGGAGTTCTTC
>TRBJ1-2|-|TRBD1|TRBV29-1
CSVTGQGQGYTF
TGCAGCGTCACCGGACAGGGACAAGGCTACACCTTC
>TRBJ2-4|-|-|TRBV6-2/TRBV6-3
CASRGGVRYRQYF
TGTGCCAGCAGGGGCGGGGTTCGTTATAGACAGTACTTC
>TRBJ2-1|-|-|TRBV30
CAWTMYNEQFF
TGTGCCTGGACTATGTACAATGAGCAGTTCTTC
>TRBJ1-2|-|-|TRBV9
CASSVGNYGYTF
TGTGCCAGCAGCGTAGGTAACTATGGCTACACCTTC
>TRBJ2-5|once|-|TRBV2
CASSGGTAQETQYF
TGTGCCAGCAGCGGTGGGACGGCCCAAGAGACCCAGTACTTC
>TRBJ2-1|-|-|TRBV14
CASSLVLYNEQFF
TGTGCCAGCAGCCTAGTTTTGTACAATGAGCAGTTCTTC